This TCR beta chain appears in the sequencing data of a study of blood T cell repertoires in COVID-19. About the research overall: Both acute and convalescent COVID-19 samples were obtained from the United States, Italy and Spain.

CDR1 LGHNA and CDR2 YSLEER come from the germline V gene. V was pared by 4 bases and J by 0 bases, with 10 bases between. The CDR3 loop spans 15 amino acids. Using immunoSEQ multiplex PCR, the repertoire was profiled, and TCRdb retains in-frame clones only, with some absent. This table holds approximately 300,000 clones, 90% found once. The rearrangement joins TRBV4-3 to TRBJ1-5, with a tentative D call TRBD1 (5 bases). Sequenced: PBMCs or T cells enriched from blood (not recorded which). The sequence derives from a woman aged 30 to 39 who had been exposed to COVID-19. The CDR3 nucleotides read TGCGCCAGCAGCCGATTCAGGGATAGCAATCAGCCCCAGCATTTT. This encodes CASSRFRDSNQPQHF.